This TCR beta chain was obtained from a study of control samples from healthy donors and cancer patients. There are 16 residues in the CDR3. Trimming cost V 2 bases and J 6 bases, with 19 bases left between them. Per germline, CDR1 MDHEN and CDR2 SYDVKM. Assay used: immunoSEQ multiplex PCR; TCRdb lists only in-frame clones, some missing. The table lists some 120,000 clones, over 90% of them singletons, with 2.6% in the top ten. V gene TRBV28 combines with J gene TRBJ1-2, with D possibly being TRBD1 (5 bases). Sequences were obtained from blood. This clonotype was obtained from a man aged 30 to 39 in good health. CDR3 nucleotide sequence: TGTGCCAGCAGTTTAATGGGGGTTTGGACATTCGATGGCTACACCTTC. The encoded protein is CASSLMGVWTFDGYTF.